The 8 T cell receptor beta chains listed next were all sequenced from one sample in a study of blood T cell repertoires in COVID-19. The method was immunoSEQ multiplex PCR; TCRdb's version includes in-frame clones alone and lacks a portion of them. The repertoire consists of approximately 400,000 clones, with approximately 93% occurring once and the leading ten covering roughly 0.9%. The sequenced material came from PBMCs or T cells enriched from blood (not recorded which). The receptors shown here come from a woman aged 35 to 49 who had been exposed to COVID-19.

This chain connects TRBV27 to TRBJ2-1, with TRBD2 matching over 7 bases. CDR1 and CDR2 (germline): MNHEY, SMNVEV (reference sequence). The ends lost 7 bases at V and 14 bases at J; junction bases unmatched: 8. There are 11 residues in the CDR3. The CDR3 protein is CASKYGGREFF. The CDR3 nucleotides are TGTGCCAGCAAATATGGTGGGAGGGAGTTCTTC.

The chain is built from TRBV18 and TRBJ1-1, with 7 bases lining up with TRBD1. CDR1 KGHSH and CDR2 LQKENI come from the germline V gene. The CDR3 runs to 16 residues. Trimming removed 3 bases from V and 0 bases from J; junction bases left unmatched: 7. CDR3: CASSPDRVRMNTEAFF. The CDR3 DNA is TGTGCCAGCTCACCCGACAGGGTCCGTATGAACACTGAAGCTTTCTTT.

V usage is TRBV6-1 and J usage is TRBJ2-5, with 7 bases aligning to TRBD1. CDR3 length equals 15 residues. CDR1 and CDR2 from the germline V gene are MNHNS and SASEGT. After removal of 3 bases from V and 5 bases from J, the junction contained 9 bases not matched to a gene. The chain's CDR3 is CASSDIGGQWETQYF. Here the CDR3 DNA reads TGTGCCAGCAGTGACATAGGGGGACAGTGGGAGACCCAGTACTTC.

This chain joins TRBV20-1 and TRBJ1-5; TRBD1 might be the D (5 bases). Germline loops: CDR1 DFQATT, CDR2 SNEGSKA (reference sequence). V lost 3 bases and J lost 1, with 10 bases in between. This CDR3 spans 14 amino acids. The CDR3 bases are TGCAGTGCTAGTGTGGGGGGGAGCAATCAGCCCCAGCATTTT. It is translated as CSASVGGSNQPQHF.

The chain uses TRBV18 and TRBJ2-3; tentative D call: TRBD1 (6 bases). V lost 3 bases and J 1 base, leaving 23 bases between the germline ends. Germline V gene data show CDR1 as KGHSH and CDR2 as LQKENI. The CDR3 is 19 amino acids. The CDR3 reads CASSPLGGKIRGGTDTQYF. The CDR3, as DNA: TGTGCCAGCTCACCCCTAGGGGGTAAAATCAGGGGAGGCACAGATACGCAGTATTTT.

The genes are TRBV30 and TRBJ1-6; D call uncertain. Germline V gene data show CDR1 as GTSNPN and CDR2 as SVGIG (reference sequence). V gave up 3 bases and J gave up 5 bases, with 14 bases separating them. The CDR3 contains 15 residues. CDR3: CAWRGSVWNNSPLHF. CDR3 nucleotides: TGTGCCTGGAGGGGGAGTGTTTGGAATAATTCACCCCTCCACTTT.

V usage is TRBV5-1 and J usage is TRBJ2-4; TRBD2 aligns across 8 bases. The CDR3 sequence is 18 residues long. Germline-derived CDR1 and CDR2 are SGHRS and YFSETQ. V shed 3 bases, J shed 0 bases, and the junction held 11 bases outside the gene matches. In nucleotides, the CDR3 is TGCGCCAGCAGCTGGTCCAGCGGGAGTCCCCTAGCCAAAAACATTCAGTACTTC. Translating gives CASSWSSGSPLAKNIQYF.

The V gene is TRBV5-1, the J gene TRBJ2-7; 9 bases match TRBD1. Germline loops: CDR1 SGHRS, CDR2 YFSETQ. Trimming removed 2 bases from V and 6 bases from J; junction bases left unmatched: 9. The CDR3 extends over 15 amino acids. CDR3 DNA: TGCGCCAGCAGCTTTATGGACAGGGGAATTGGCGAGCAGTACTTC. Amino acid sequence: CASSFMDRGIGEQYF.